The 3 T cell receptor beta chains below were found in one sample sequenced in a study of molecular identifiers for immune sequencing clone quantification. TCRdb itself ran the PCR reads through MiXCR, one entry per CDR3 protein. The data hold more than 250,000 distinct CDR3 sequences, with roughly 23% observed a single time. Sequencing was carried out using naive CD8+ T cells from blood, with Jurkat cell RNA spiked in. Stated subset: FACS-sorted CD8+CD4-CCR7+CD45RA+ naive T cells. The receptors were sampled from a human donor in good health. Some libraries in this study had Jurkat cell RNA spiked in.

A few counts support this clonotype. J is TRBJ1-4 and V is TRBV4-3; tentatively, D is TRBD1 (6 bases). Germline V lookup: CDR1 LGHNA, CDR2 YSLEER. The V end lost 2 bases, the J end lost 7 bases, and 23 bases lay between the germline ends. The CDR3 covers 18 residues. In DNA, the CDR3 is TGCGCCAGCAGCCAACTCGTCTTACAGGGACTTCAGGTTGAAAAACTGTTTTTT. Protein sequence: CASSQLVLQGLQVEKLFF.

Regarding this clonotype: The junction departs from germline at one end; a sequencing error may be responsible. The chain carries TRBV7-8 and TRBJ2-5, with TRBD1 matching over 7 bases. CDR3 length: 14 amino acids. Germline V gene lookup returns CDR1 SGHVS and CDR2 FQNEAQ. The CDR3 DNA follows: TGTGCCAGCAGCCAACAGGGGCCCCAAAAGACCCAGTACTTC. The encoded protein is CASSQQGPQKTQYF.

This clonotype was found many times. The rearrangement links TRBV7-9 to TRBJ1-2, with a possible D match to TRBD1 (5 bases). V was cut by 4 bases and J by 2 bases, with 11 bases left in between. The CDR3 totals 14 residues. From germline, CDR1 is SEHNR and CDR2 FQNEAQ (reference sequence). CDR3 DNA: TGTGCCAGCAGCTCAATTGGGGGGAACTATGGCTACACCTTC. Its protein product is CASSSIGGNYGYTF.